This T cell receptor (beta chain) was identified in a study of blood T cell repertoires in COVID-19. Using immunoSEQ multiplex PCR, the repertoire was profiled, and TCRdb retains in-frame clones only, with some absent. This table has about 110,000 clones, under 90% appearing once. V lost 2 bases and J lost 5; bases outside the gene matches: 5. Germline CDR1 reads MNHEY; CDR2 reads SMNVEV (reference sequence). The CDR3 runs 15 residues. The specimen was peripheral blood. V is TRBV27 and J is TRBJ2-1; TRBD1 aligns across 8 bases. The sequence was collected from a woman in her sixties with acute or convalescent COVID-19. The CDR3 region is CASSLRDRGDNEQFF. As DNA, the CDR3 is TGTGCCAGCAGTTTACGTGACAGGGGTGACAATGAGCAGTTCTTC.